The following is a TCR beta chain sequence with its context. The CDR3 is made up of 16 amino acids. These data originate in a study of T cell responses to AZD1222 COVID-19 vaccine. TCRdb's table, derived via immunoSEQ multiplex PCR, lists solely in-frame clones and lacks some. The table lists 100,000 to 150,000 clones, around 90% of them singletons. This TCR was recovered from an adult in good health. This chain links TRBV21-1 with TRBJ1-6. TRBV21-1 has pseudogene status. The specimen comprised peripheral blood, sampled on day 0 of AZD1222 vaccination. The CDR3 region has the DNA TGTGCCAGCAGCGGGTTACCTAGCTCCTATAATTCACCCCTCCACTTT. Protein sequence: CASSGLPSSYNSPLHF.